What follows are 20 T cell receptor beta chains derived from one specimen sequenced in a study of blood T cell repertoires in COVID-19. TCRdb keeps only in-frame clones here, not all; method: immunoSEQ multiplex PCR. The sample lists about 70,000 clones; roughly 86% were seen once. The sample was peripheral blood. The receptors were sampled from a man between 60 and 75 years old with acute or convalescent COVID-19.

This rearrangement joins TRBV5-6 to TRBJ1-3, with D maybe TRBD1 (6 bases). V lost 3 bases, J lost 2 bases, and 12 bases lay in between. Looked up from germline, CDR1 is SGHDT and CDR2 is YYEEEE. The CDR3 spans 15 residues. Here the CDR3 DNA reads TGTGCCAGCAGCTATACGGGACAAACTGGAAACACCATATATTTT. Amino acids: CASSYTGQTGNTIYF.

This clone was picked up one time. V gene TRBV6-4 combines with J gene TRBJ1-1, with a possible D match to TRBD1 (6 bases). CDR1 is MRHNA, CDR2 SNTAGT, per germline. The CDR3 has 14 amino acids. Between the trimmed V and J ends, which lost 6 bases and 0 bases, there was a span of 11 bases. CDR3 loop: CASRRTVLNTEAFF. CDR3 in DNA: TGTGCCAGCAGGCGGACAGTATTGAACACTGAAGCTTTCTTT.

The V gene is TRBV2, the J gene TRBJ1-5; tentative D call: TRBD1 (6 bases). Trimming took off 4 bases at V and 3 bases at J, with 13 bases between the two ends. CDR1 is SNHLY and CDR2 is FYNNEI in the germline V gene. This CDR3 has 15 amino acids. The CDR3 loop is CASSAGRQDNQPQHF. The CDR3 DNA sequence: TGTGCCAGCAGTGCAGGGAGACAGGACAATCAGCCCCAGCATTTT.

The chain uses TRBV12-5 and TRBJ2-3; D might be TRBD1 (6 bases). V was trimmed by 2 bases and J by 4 bases, leaving 13 bases between them. The germline gives CDR1 LGHNT, CDR2 FRNRAP. CDR3 length equals 15 residues. In DNA, the CDR3 is TGTGCTAGTGGTTTGTCTGCAGGGGTTTCAGATACGCAGTATTTT. It is translated as CASGLSAGVSDTQYF.

This clone showed up just once. V is TRBV2 and J is TRBJ2-2, with 9 bases identical to TRBD1. Germline lookup yields CDR1 SNHLY and CDR2 FYNNEI. V trimming: 6 bases; J trimming: 6 bases; junction bases outside the gene matches: 11. The CDR3 length is 16 residues. The CDR3 spells CASSETGTGRSGELFF. CDR3 nucleotide sequence: TGTGCCAGCAGCGAAACCGGGACAGGGCGGTCCGGGGAGCTGTTTTTT.

The V and J genes are TRBV7-2 and TRBJ1-4; D is uncertain. Trimming left V 0 bases short and J 0 bases short, with 5 bases between. The V gene's germline CDR1 is SGHTA and CDR2 FQGNSA. This CDR3 has 15 amino acids. The CDR3 loop is CASSLASTTNEKLFF. In nucleotides, the CDR3 is TGTGCCAGCAGCTTAGCTTCAACAACTAATGAAAAACTGTTTTTT.

This chain uses TRBV3-1 (or the pseudogene TRBV3-2) with TRBJ1-5, with D possibly TRBD1 on 5 matching bases. This CDR3 is 12 amino acids long. The germline V and J ends were trimmed by 8 bases and 4 bases, with 9 bases remaining between them. CDR1 and CDR2 from the germline V gene are LGHDT and YNNKEL (reference sequence). The CDR3 loop is CASGGGNQPQHF. CDR3 nucleotide sequence: TGTGCCAGCGGGGGGGGTAATCAGCCCCAGCATTTT.

This chain links TRBV29-1 with TRBJ2-2; 9 bases line up with TRBD1. Per germline, CDR1 SQVTM and CDR2 ANQGSEA. CDR3 length: 14 amino acids. V lost 6 bases, J lost 6 bases, and 8 bases stayed unmatched. CDR3: CSVPDRGSAGELFF. The CDR3 DNA reads TGCAGCGTCCCCGACAGGGGGAGTGCCGGGGAGCTGTTTTTT.

This clone was seen only once. The chain recombines TRBV11-3 with TRBJ2-2, with 10 bases lining up with TRBD1. This CDR3 is 17 amino acids long. V lost 4 bases and J lost 1; bases outside the gene matches: 6. The germline CDR1 and CDR2 sequences are SGHNT and YENEEA. In DNA form, the CDR3 reads TGTGCCAGCAGCTCATTGGGGGACAGGGGGAACACCGGGGAGCTGTTTTTT. This sequence encodes CASSSLGDRGNTGELFF.

The rearrangement links TRBV21-1 to TRBJ2-3; no check of the table's D call, TRBD2, against the DNA was made. TRBV21-1 is a pseudogene locus. The length of the CDR3 is 17 residues. In nucleotides, the CDR3 is TGTGCCAGCAGCTCCACCGGTAGCGGGGGGTACACAGATACGCAGTATTTT. Residues: CASSSTGSGGYTDTQYF.

This chain joins TRBV5-1 and TRBJ1-2; 7 bases fit TRBD1. This CDR3 has 12 residues. Germline V gene sequence: CDR1 SGHRS, CDR2 YFSETQ. V gave up 7 bases and J gave up 4 bases; unmatched junction bases: 4. CDR3 bases: TGCGCCAGCGGGGACAGTCCCTATGGCTACACCTTC. It translates to CASGDSPYGYTF.

The chain couples TRBV7-2 to TRBJ2-7; 8 bases are a match to TRBD2. V was pared by 5 bases and J by 2 bases, with 8 bases of the junction left unmatched. The V gene's germline CDR1 is SGHTA and CDR2 FQGNSA. The CDR3 is 15 residues long. The CDR3 coding sequence is TGTGCCAGCAGCCCTTGGACTAGCCCTGCCTACGAGCAGTACTTC. Its protein is CASSPWTSPAYEQYF. The full variable domain, its missing parts supplied by reference TRBV7-2 and TRBJ2-7, is GAGVSQSPSNKVTEKGKDVELRCDPISGHTALYWYRQSLGQGLEFLIYFQGNSAPDKSGLPSDRFSAERTGGSVSTLTIQRTQQEDSAVYLCASSPWTSPAYEQYFGPGTRLTVT.

The V gene is TRBV23-1, the J gene TRBJ2-1, with 11 bases matching TRBD2. TRBV23-1 is an ORF for which the function is uncertain. J lost 10 bases, V lost 6 bases, and 5 bases had no gene match. CDR3 size: 13 residues. CDR3 in amino acids: CASRTSGEGEQFF. Here the CDR3 DNA reads TGCGCCAGCAGGACTAGCGGGGAGGGAGAGCAGTTCTTC.

This chain links TRBV5-1 with TRBJ1-4, with 9 bases identical to TRBD1. Trimming at V came to 2 bases and at J to 8 bases, leaving 10 bases not matched to a gene. The CDR3 sequence is 16 residues long. Germline values: CDR1 SGHRS, CDR2 YFSETQ. The CDR3 is CASSLQTQGAGEKLFF. The CDR3 DNA is TGCGCCAGCAGCTTACAAACACAGGGGGCAGGGGAAAAACTGTTTTTT.

The chain carries TRBV27 and TRBJ2-4; TRBD1 is a possible D gene (6 bases). This CDR3 spans 16 amino acids. Germline assignment: CDR1 MNHEY and CDR2 SMNVEV (reference sequence). The ends were cut back, 0 bases at V and 0 bases at J, with 9 bases in the middle. CDR3 nucleotides: TGTGCCAGCAGTTTATCGAGGGGGAGAGCCAAAAACATTCAGTACTTC. It is translated as CASSLSRGRAKNIQYF.

This clone was detected a few times. V usage is TRBV7-9 and J usage is TRBJ2-3; 7 bases map to TRBD1. The J segment lost 14 bases and the V segment lost 1 base, leaving 6 bases of the junction unmatched. Germline V gene data show CDR1 as SEHNR and CDR2 as FQNEAQ (reference sequence). CDR3 length: 12 amino acids. The CDR3 DNA follows: TGTGCCAGCAGCTTAGAAGGGGGCGAAAGGTATTTT. This gives the protein CASSLEGGERYF.

The V gene is TRBV10-3, the J gene TRBJ2-2, with 10 bases that match TRBD2. This CDR3 has 15 residues. The V gene end was trimmed by 2 bases and the J gene end by 6 bases; junction bases not matched to a gene: 3. Germline V gives CDR1 ENHRY, CDR2 SYGVKD. The CDR3 loop reads CAISEERGGPGELFF. The CDR3 DNA sequence: TGTGCCATCAGTGAGGAGCGGGGGGGCCCCGGGGAGCTGTTTTTT.

The chain employs TRBV5-1 and TRBJ1-3; TRBD1 might be the D (5 bases). Germline CDR1 and CDR2: SGHRS and YFSETQ. With 1 base removed from V and 1 base from J, the gap between germline ends came to 21 bases. The length of the CDR3 is 19 residues. The CDR3 DNA follows: TGCGCCAGCAGCTTGAGGGGATGGGCGCAGACATATTCTGGAAACACCATATATTTT. It specifies CASSLRGWAQTYSGNTIYF.

The rearrangement joins TRBV7-2 to TRBJ2-2; 8 nucleotides align to TRBD1. The CDR3 has 14 amino acids. V shed 5 bases and J 4 bases; nucleotides not matched to a gene: 3. Germline values: CDR1 SGHTA, CDR2 FQGNSA. The CDR3 DNA follows: TGTGCCAGCAGCCAAGGACAGGGCACCGGGGAGCTGTTTTTT. Protein: CASSQGQGTGELFF.

The chain combines TRBV5-1 with TRBJ1-6; D unresolved. The germline CDR1 and CDR2 sequences are SGHRS and YFSETQ. This CDR3 has 13 amino acids. V was pared by 4 bases and J by 5 bases, with 7 bases between. The CDR3: CASSPTDNSPLHF. CDR3 DNA sequence: TGCGCCAGCAGCCCTACAGATAATTCACCCCTCCACTTT.